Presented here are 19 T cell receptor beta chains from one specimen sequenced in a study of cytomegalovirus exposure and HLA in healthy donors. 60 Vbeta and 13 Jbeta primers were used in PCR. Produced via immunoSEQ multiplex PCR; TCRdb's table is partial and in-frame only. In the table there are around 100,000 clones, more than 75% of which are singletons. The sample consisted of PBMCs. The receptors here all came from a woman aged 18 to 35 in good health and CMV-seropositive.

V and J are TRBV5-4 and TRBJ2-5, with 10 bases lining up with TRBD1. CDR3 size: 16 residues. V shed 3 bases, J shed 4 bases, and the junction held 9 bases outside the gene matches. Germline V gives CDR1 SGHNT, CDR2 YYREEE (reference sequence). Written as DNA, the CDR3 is TGTGCCAGCAGCTACCCGGGACAGGGGTGGGGAGAGACCCAGTACTTC. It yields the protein CASSYPGQGWGETQYF.

The CDR3: CAWSGTITGGSSYEQYF. The DNA of the CDR3 is TGTGCCTGGAGTGGCACTATTACAGGGGGGAGCTCCTACGAGCAGTACTTC. This chain links TRBV30 with TRBJ2-7; 8 bases line up with TRBD1. J lost 0 bases, V lost 1 base, and 11 bases had no gene match. The CDR3 has 17 amino acids. Germline V gene lookup returns CDR1 GTSNPN and CDR2 SVGIG (reference sequence).

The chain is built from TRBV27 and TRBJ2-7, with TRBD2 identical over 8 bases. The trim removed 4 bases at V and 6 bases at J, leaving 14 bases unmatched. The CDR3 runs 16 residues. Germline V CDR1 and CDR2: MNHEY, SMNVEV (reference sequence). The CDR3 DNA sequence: TGTGCCAGCAGTTCCCCCCCCAGCGGGAGAGGAAGCGAGCAGTACTTC. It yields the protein CASSSPPSGRGSEQYF.

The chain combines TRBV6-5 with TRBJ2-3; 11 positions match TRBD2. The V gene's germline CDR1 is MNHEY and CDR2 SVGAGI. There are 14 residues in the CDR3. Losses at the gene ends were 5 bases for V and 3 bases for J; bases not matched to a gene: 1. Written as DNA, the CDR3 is TGTGCCAGCAGTAGGACTAGCGGGACAGATACGCAGTATTTT. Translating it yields CASSRTSGTDTQYF.

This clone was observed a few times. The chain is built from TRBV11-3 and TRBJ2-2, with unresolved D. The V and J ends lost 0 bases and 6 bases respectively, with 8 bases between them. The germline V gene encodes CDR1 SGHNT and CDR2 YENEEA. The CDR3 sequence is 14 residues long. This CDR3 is CASSLDSAAGELFF. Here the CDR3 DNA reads TGTGCCAGCAGCTTAGATTCGGCGGCCGGGGAGCTGTTTTTT.

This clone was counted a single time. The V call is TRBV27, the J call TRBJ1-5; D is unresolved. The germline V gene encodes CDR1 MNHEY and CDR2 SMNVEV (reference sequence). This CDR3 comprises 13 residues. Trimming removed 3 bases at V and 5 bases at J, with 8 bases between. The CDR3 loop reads CASSFERHQPQHF. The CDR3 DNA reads TGTGCCAGCAGTTTTGAGAGGCATCAGCCCCAGCATTTT.

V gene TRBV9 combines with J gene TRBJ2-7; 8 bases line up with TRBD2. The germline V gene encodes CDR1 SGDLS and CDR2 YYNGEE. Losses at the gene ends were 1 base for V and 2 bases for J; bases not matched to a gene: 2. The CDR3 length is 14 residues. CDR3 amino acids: CASSVTSGTYEQYF. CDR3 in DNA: TGTGCCAGCAGCGTAACTAGCGGAACCTACGAGCAGTACTTC.

CDR3 region: CASSPMGLDDNEQFF. For the CDR3, the DNA is TGTGCCAGCAGCCCCATGGGACTAGACGACAATGAGCAGTTCTTC. The rearrangement uses TRBV7-9 and TRBJ2-1; TRBD2 aligns across 8 bases. V was clipped by 5 bases and J by 5 bases; unmatched bases: 8. This CDR3 is 15 amino acids long. Germline CDR1 SEHNR, CDR2 FQNEAQ (reference sequence).

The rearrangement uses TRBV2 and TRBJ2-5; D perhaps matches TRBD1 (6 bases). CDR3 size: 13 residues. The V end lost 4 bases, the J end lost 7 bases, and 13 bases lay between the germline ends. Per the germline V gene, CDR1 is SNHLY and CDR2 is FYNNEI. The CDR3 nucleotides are TGTGCCAGCAGTGCCGGGACCAGGGGGACCCAGTACTTC. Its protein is CASSAGTRGTQYF.

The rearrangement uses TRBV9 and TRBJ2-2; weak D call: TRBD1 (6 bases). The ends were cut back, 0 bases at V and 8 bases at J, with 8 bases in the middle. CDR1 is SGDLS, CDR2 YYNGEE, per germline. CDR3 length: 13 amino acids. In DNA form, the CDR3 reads TGTGCCAGCAGCGTAGGGGGGCTGGGGGAGCTGTTTTTT. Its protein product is CASSVGGLGELFF.

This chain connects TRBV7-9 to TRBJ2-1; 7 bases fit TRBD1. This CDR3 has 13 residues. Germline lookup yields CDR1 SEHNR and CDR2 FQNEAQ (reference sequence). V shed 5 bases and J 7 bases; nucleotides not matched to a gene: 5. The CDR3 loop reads CASSVLTGNEQFF. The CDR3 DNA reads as TGTGCCAGCAGCGTATTGACAGGGAATGAGCAGTTCTTC.

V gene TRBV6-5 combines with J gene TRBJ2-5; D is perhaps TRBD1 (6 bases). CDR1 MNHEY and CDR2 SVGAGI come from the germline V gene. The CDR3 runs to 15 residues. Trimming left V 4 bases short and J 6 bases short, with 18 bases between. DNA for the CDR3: TGTGCCAGCAGTTTCACTTTCGGACAGAGGCAGACCCAGTACTTC. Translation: CASSFTFGQRQTQYF.

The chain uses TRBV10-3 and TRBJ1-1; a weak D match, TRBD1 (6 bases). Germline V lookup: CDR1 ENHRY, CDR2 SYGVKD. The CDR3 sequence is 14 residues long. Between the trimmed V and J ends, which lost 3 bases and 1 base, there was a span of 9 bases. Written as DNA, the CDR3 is TGTGCCATCAGTGAAGGGGGAAGGAACACTGAAGCTTTCTTT. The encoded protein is CAISEGGRNTEAFF.

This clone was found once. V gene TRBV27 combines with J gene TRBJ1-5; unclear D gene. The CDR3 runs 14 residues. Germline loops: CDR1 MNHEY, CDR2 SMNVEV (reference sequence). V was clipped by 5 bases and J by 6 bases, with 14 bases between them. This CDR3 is CASSPMSLGQPQHF. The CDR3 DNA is TGTGCCAGCAGTCCTATGTCGCTTGGTCAGCCCCAGCATTTT.

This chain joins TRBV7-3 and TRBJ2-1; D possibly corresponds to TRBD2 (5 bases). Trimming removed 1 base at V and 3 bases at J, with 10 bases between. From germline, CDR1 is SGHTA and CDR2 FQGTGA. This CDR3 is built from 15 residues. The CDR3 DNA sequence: TGTGCCAGCAGCTTAAATCTAGCTGTCTACAATGAGCAGTTCTTC. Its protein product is CASSLNLAVYNEQFF.

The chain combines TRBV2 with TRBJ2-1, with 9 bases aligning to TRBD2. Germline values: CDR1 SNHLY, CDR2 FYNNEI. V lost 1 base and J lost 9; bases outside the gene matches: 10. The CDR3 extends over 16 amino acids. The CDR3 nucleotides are TGTGCCAGCAGTGAAGTTGGGCTAGCGGGAAGGGGTGAGCAGTTCTTC. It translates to CASSEVGLAGRGEQFF.

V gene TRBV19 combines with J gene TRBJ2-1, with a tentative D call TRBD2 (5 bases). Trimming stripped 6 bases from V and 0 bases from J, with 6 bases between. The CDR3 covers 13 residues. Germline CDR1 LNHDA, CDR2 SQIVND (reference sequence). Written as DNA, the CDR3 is TGTGCCAGTAGGGACTCCTCCTACAATGAGCAGTTCTTC. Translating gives CASRDSSYNEQFF.

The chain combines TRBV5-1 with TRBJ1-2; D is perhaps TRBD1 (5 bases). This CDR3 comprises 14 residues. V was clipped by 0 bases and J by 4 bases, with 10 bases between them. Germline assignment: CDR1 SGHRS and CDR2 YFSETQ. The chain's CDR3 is CASSLDQGTYGYTF. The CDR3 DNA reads TGCGCCAGCAGCTTGGACCAGGGAACCTATGGCTACACCTTC.

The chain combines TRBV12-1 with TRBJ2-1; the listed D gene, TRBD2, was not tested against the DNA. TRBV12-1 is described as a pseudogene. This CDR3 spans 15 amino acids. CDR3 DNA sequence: TGTGCCAGCAGCTCCCGCGGGCAGGACTACAATGAGCAGTTCTTC. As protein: CASSSRGQDYNEQFF.